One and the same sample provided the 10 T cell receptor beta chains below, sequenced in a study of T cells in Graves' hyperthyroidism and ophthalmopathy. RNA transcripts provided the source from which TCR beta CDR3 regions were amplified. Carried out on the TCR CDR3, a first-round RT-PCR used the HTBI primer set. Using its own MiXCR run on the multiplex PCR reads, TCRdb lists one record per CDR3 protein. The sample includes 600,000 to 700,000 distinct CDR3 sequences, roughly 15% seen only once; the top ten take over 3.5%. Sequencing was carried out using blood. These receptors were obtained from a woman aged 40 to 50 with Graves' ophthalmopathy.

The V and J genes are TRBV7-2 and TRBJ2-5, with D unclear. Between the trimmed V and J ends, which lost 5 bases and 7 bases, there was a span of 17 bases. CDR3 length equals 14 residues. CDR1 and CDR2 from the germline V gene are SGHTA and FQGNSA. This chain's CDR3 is CASSARTNMGTQYF. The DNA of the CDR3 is TGTGCCAGCAGCGCGAGGACCAATATGGGGACCCAGTACTTC.

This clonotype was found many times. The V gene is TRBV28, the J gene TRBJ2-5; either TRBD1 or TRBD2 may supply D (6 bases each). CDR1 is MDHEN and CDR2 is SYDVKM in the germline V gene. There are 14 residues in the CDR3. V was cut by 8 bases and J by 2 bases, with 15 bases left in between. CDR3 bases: TGTGCCAGCCAGGAGGGGGGCGGTCAAGAGACCCAGTACTTC. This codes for CASQEGGGQETQYF. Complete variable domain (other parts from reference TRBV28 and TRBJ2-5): DVKVTQSSRYLVKRTGEKVFLECVQDMDHENMFWYRQDPGLGLRLIYFSYDVKMKEKGDIPEGYSVSREKKERFSLILESASTNQTSMYLCASQEGGGQETQYFGPGTRLLVL.

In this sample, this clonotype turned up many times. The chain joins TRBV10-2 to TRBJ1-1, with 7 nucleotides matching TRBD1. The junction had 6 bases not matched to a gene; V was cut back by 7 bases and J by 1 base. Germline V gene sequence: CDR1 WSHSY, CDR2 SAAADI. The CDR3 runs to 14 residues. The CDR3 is CASTRQGSNTEAFF. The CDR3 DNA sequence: TGCGCCAGCACCCGACAGGGTTCGAACACTGAAGCTTTCTTT.

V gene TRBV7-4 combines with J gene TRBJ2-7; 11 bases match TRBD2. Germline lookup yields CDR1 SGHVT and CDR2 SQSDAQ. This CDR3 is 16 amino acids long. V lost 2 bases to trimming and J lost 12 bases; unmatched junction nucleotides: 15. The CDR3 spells CASSLYTRPGLAAGYF. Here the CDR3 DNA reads TGTGCCAGCAGCTTATATACAAGACCGGGACTAGCGGCAGGGTACTTC. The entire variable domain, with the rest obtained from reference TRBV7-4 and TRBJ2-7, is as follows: GAGVSQSPRYKVAKRGRDVALRCDSISGHVTLYWYRQTLGQGSEVLTYSQSDAQRDKSGRPSGRFSAERPERSVSTLKIQRTEQGDSAVYLCASSLYTRPGLAAGYFGPGTRLTVT.

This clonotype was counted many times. CDR3 nucleotides: TGTGCCAGCAGTGGCATGTTCCAGGGTGGAAACACCATATATTTT. Protein sequence: CASSGMFQGGNTIYF. The V gene is TRBV2, the J gene TRBJ1-3; tentatively, D is TRBD1 (5 bases). Trimming stripped 4 bases from V and 3 bases from J, with 13 bases between. The CDR3 covers 15 residues. Germline assignment: CDR1 SNHLY and CDR2 FYNNEI.

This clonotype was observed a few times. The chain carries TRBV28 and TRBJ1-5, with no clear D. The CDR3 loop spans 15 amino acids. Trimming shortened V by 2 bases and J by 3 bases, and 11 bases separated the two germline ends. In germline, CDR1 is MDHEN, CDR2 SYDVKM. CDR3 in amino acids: CASSLVGQPNQPQHF. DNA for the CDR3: TGTGCCAGCAGTTTAGTCGGGCAGCCCAATCAGCCCCAGCATTTT.

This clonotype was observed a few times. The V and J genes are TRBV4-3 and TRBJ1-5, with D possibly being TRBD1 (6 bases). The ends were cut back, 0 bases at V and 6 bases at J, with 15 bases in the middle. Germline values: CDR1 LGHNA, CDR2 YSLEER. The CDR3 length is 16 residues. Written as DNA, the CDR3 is TGCGCCAGCAGCCAAGATTTCCACAGGGACGGTCAGCCCCAGCATTTT. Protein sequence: CASSQDFHRDGQPQHF.

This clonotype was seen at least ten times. CDR3 sequence reads: CASSLVGGFGETDTQYF. As DNA, the CDR3 is TGTGCCAGCAGCTTAGTAGGGGGTTTCGGCGAGACAGATACGCAGTATTTT. The rearrangement links TRBV11-2 to TRBJ2-3, with D maybe TRBD1 (6 bases). This CDR3 has 17 amino acids. The germline gives CDR1 SGHAT, CDR2 FQNNGV. V was pared by 1 base and J by 3 bases, with 17 bases between.

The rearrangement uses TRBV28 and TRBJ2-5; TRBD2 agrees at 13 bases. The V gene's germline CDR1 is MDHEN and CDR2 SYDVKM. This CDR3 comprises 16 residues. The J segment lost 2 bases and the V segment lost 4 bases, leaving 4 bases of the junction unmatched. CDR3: CASSSRTSGGQETQYF. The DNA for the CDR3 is TGTGCCAGCAGTTCCCGGACTAGCGGGGGACAAGAGACCCAGTACTTC. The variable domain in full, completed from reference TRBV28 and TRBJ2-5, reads DVKVTQSSRYLVKRTGEKVFLECVQDMDHENMFWYRQDPGLGLRLIYFSYDVKMKEKGDIPEGYSVSREKKERFSLILESASTNQTSMYLCASSSRTSGGQETQYFGPGTRLLVL.

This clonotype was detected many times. The CDR3 sequence is CASSTVSSGGYEQYF. In nucleotides, the CDR3 is TGTGCCAGTAGTACCGTCTCGTCGGGGGGTTACGAGCAGTACTTC. The chain couples TRBV19 to TRBJ2-7; TRBD2 matches 7 bases. Losses at the gene ends were 4 bases for V and 4 bases for J; bases not matched to a gene: 10. Germline values: CDR1 LNHDA, CDR2 SQIVND (reference sequence). The CDR3 is 15 amino acids. The whole variable domain, filled in from reference TRBV19 and TRBJ2-7, reads DGGITQSPKYLFRKEGQNVTLSCEQNLNHDAMYWYRQDPGQGLRLIYYSQIVNDFQKGDIAEGYSVSREKKESFPLTVTSAQKNPTAFYLCASSTVSSGGYEQYFGPGTRLTVT.